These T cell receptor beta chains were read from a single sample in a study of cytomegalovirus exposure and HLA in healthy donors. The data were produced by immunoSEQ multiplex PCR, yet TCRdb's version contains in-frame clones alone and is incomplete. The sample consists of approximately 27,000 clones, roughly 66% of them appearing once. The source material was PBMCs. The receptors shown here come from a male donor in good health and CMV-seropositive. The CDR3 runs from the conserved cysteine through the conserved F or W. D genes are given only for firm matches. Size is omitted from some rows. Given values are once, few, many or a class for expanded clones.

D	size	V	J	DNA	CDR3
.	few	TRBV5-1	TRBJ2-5	TGCGCCAGCAGCTTGGTAGCCGTTCGGGAGCAAGGGAAGACCCAGTACTTC	CASSLVAVREQGKTQYF
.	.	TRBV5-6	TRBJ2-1	TGTGCCAGCAGCTTGGTAGCAGGGGTCAATGAGCAGTTCTTC	CASSLVAGVNEQFF
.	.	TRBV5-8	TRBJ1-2	TGTGCCAGCAGCTTGGTCTTGTCAGGGGAACCGTCTAATGGCTACACCTTC	CASSLVLSGEPSNGYTF
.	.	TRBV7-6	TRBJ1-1	TGTGCCAGCAGTAACACGAACACTGAAGCTTTCTTT	CASSNTNTEAFF
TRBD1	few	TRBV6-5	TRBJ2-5	TGTGCCAGCAGTCCGATAGCCGGGACAGGGGGGGCCCAGTACTTC	CASSPIAGTGGAQYF
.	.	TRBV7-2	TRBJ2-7	TGTGCCAGCAGCTCAGAGGGCTATCGGGAGCAGTACTTC	CASSSEGYREQYF
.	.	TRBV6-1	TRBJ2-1	TGTGCCAGCAGTGATCCGGGACTCAGATTCAATGAGCAGTTCTTC	CASSDPGLRFNEQFF
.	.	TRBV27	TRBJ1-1	TGTGCCAGCAGACAGGCATGGGCAAACACTGAAGCTTTCTTT	CASRQAWANTEAFF
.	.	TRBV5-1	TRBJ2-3	TGCGCCAGCAGCCCCCAGACAGGGAGGATCACAGATACGCAGTATTTT	CASSPQTGRITDTQYF
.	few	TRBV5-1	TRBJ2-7	TGCGCCAGCAGCCCCCGGGGTCGGGAAGGCGTTAACGAGCAGTACTTC	CASSPRGREGVNEQYF
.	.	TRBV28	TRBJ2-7	TGTGCCAGCAGTCTCAAACTAGGTAAAACCTACGAGCAGTACTTC	CASSLKLGKTYEQYF